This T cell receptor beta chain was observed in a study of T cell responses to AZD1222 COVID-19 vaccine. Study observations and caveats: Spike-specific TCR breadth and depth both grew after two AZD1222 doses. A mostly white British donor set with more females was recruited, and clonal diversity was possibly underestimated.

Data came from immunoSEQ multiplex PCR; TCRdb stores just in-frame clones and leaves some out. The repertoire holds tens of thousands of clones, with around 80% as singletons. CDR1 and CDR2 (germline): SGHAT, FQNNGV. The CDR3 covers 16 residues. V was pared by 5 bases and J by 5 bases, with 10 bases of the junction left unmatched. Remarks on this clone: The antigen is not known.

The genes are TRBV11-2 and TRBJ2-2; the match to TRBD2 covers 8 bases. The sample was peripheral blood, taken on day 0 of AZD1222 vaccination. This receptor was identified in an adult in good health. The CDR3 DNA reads TGTGCCAGCAGCCCGATAGCGGGAAAGGATACCGGGGAGCTGTTTTTT. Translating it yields CASSPIAGKDTGELFF.